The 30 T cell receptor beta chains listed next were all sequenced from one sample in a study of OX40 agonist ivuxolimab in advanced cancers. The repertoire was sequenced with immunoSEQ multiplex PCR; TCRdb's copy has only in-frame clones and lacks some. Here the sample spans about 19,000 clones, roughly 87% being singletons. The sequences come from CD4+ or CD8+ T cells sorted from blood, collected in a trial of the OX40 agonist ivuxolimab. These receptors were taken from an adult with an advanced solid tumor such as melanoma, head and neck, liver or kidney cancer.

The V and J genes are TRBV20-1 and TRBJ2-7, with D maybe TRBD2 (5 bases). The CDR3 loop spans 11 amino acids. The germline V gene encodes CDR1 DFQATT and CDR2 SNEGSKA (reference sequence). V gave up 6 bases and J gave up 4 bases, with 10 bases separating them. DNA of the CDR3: TGCAGTGCCAGGACTGGTTACGAGCAGTACTTC. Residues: CSARTGYEQYF.

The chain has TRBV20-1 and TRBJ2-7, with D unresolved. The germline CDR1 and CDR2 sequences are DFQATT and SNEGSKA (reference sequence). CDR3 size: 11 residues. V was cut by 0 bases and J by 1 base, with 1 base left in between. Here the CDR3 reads CSARESYEQYF. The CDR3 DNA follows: TGCAGTGCTAGAGAGTCCTACGAGCAGTACTTC.

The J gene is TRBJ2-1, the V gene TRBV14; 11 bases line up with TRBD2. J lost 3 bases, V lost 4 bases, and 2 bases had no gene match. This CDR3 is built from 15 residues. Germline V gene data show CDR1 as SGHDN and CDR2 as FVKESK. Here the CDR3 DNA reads TGTGCCAGCAGCCCGGGACTAGCGGTCTACAATGAGCAGTTCTTC. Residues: CASSPGLAVYNEQFF.

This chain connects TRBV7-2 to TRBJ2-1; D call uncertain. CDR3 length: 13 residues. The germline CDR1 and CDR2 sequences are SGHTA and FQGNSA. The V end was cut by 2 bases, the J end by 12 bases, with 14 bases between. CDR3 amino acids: CASSLLSGALQFF. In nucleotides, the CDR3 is TGTGCCAGCAGCTTATTGTCCGGTGCGTTGCAGTTCTTC.

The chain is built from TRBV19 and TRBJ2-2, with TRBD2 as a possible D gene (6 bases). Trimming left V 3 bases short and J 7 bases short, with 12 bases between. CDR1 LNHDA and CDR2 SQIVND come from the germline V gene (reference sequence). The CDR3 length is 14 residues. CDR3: CASSISSAGGELFF. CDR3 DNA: TGTGCCAGTAGTATCTCTAGCGCCGGCGGGGAGCTGTTTTTT.

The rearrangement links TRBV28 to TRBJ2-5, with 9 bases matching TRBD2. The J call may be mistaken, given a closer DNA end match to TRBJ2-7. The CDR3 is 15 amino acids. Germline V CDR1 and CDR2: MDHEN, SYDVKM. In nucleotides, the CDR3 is TGTGCCAGCAGCACAAGGACTAGCGCCCCCTACGAGCAGTACTTC. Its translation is CASSTRTSAPYEQYF.

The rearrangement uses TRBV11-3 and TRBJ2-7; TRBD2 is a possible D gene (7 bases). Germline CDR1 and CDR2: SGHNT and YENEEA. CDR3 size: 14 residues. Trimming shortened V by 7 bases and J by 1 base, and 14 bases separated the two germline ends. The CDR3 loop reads CASKGGGLSYEQYF. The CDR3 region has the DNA TGTGCCAGCAAGGGAGGGGGTCTTTCCTACGAGCAGTACTTC. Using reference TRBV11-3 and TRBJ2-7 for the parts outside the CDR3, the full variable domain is EAGVVQSPRYKIIEKKQPVAFWCNPISGHNTLYWYLQNLGQGPELLIRYENEEAVDDSQLPKDRFSAERLKGVDSTLKIQPAELGDSAVYLCASKGGGLSYEQYFGPGTRLTVT.

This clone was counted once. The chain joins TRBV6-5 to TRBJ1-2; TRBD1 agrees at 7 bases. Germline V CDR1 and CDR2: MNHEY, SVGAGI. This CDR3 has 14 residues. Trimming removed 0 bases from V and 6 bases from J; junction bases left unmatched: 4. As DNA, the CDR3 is TGTGCCAGCAGTTACTCAAAGGGGGCCCATGGCTACACCTTC. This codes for CASSYSKGAHGYTF.

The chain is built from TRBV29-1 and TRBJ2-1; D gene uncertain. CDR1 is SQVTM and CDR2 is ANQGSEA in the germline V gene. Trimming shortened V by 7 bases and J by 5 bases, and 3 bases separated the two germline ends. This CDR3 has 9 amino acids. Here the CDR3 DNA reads TGCAGCGCTGACAATGAGCAGTTCTTC. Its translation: CSADNEQFF.

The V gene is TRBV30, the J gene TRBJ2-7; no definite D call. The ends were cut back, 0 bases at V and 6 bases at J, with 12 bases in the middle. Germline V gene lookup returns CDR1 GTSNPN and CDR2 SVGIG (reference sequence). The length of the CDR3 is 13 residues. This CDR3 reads CAWSVSRGGEQYF. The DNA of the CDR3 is TGTGCCTGGAGTGTAAGTCGAGGTGGCGAGCAGTACTTC.

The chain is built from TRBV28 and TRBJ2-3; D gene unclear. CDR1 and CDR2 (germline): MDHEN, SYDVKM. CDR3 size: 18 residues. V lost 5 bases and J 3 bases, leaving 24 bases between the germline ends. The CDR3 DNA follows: TGTGCCAGCAGTCCCGCCTTTAGGACCCTCCCGCGTACAGATACGCAGTATTTT. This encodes CASSPAFRTLPRTDTQYF.

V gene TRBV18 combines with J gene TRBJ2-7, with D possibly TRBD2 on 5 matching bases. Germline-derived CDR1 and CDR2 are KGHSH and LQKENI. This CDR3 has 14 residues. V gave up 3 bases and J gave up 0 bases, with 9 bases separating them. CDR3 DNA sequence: TGTGCCAGCTCACCCGTGGGGAGCTCCTACGAGCAGTACTTC. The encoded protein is CASSPVGSSYEQYF.

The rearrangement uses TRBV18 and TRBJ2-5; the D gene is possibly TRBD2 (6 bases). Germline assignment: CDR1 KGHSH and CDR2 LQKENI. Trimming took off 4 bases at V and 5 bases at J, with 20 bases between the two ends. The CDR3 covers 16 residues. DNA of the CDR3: TGTGCCAGCTCACAAGGGCCGGGACTGCCTGTTGAGACCCAGTACTTC. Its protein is CASSQGPGLPVETQYF. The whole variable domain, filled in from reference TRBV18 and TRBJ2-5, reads NAGVMQNPRHLVRRRGQEARLRCSPMKGHSHVYWYRQLPEEGLKFMVYLQKENIIDESGMPKERFSAEFPKEGPSILRIQQVVRGDSAAYFCASSQGPGLPVETQYFGPGTRLLVL.

CDR3 DNA sequence: TGTGCCAGCAGCCAAGACGGGAGTAATCATAACTATGGCTACACCTTC. It yields the protein CASSQDGSNHNYGYTF. The chain joins TRBV14 to TRBJ1-2; no definite D call. CDR1 is SGHDN, CDR2 FVKESK, per germline. V was pared by 0 bases and J by 1 base, with 12 bases between. The CDR3 is 16 amino acids.

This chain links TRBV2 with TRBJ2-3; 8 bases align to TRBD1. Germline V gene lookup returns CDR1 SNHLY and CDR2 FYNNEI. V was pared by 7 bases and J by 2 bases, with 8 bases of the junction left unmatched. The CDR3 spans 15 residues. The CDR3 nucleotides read TGTGCCAGCAAAGGGACAGGATTACCCACAGATACGCAGTATTTT. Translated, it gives CASKGTGLPTDTQYF.

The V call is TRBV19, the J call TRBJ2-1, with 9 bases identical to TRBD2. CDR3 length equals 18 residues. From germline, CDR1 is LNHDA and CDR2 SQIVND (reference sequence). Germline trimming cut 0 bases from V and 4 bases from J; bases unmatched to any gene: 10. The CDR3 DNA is TGTGCCAGTAGTATAGATCGGGGGGCTAGCGGGATATACAATGAGCAGTTCTTC. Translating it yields CASSIDRGASGIYNEQFF.

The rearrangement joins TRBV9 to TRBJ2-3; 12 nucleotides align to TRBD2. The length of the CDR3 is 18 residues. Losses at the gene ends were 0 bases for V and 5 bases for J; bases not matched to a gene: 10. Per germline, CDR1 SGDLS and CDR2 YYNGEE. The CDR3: CASSVGLAGGPSRDTQYF. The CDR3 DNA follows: TGTGCCAGCAGCGTAGGTCTAGCGGGAGGGCCTAGTAGAGATACGCAGTATTTT.

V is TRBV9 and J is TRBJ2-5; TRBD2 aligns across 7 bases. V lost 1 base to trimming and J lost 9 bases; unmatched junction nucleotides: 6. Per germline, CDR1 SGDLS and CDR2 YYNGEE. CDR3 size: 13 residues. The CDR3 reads CASSVWAGDAQYF. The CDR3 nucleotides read TGTGCCAGCAGCGTATGGGCGGGAGATGCCCAGTACTTC.

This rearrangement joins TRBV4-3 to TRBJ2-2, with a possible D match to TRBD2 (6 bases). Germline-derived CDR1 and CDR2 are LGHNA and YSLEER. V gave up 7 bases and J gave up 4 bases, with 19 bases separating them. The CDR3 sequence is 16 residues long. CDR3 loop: CASTPGGGLPTGELFF. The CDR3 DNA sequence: TGCGCCAGCACCCCTGGTGGAGGGTTGCCCACCGGGGAGCTGTTTTTT.

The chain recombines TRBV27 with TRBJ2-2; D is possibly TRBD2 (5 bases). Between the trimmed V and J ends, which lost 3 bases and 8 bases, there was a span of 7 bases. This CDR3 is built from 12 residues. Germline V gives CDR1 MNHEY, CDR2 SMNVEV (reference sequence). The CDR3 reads CASSLRGGELFF. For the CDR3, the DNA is TGTGCCAGCAGTTTGCGAGGGGGGGAGCTGTTTTTT.

CDR3 nucleotides: TGTGCCAGCAGTGATTCCGGGGGCTACAACCCCAATGAGCAGTTCTTC. Translation gives CASSDSGGYNPNEQFF. The J gene is TRBJ2-1, the V gene TRBV6-1; D is possibly TRBD1 or TRBD2 (6 bases each). The CDR3 runs 16 residues. With 3 bases removed from V and 6 bases from J, the gap between germline ends came to 18 bases. Germline values: CDR1 MNHNS, CDR2 SASEGT.

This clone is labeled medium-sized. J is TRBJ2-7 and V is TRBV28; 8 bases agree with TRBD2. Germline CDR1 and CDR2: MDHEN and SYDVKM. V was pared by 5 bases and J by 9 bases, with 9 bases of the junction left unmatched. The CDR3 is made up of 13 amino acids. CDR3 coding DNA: TGTGCCAGCAGTCCGCCGGGACTAGTATGGCAGTACTTC. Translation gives CASSPPGLVWQYF. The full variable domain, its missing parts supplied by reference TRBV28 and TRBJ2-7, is DVKVTQSSRYLVKRTGEKVFLECVQDMDHENMFWYRQDPGLGLRLIYFSYDVKMKEKGDIPEGYSVSREKKERFSLILESASTNQTSMYLCASSPPGLVWQYFGPGTRLTVT.

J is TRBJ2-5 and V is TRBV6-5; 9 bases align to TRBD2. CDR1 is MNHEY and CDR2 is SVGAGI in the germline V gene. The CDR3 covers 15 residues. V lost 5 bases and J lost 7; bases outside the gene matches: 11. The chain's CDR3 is CASSPGLASPGTQYF. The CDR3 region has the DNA TGTGCCAGCAGTCCAGGACTAGCGAGCCCGGGGACCCAGTACTTC.

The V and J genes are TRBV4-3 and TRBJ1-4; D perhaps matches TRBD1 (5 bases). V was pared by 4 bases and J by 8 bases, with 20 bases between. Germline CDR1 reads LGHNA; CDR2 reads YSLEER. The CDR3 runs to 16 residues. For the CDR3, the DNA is TGCGCCAGCAGCCGCATTGACAGTTCTCAAGGGGAAAAACTGTTTTTT. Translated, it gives CASSRIDSSQGEKLFF.

CDR3 sequence reads: CASSESGRLTDTQYF. CDR3 bases: TGTGCCAGCAGTGAAAGCGGGAGACTCACAGATACGCAGTATTTT. V usage is TRBV2 and J usage is TRBJ2-3; the match to TRBD2 covers 8 bases. Unmatched junction bases numbered 3, after V lost 2 bases and J lost 2 bases. The germline V gene encodes CDR1 SNHLY and CDR2 FYNNEI. This CDR3 comprises 15 residues.

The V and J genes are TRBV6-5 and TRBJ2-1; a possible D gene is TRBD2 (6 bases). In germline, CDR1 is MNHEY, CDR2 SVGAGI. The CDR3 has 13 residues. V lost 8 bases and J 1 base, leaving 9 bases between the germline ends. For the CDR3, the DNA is TGTGCCAGCGCGGGGCCATCCTACAATGAGCAGTTCTTC. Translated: CASAGPSYNEQFF.

The CDR3 DNA sequence: TGTGCCAGCAGCTTGCGGGTTGGCTCCTATGGCTACACCTTC. Protein product: CASSLRVGSYGYTF. The J gene is TRBJ1-2, the V gene TRBV5-8, with no clear D. Trimming shortened V by 1 base and J by 4 bases, and 11 bases separated the two germline ends. The length of the CDR3 is 14 residues. Germline CDR1 and CDR2: SGHTS and YDEGEE.

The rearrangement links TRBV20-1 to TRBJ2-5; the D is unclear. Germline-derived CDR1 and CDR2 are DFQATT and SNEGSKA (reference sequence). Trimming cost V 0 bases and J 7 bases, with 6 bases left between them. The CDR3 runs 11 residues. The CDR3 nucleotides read TGCAGTGCTAGAGAGGCAGCGACCCAGTACTTC. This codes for CSAREAATQYF.

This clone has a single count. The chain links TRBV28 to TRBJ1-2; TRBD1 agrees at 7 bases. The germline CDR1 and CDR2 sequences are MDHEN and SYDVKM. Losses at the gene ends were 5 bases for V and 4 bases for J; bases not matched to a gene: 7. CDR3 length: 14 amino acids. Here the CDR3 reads CASSGPQGFYGYTF. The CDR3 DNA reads TGTGCCAGCAGTGGCCCACAGGGGTTCTATGGCTACACCTTC.

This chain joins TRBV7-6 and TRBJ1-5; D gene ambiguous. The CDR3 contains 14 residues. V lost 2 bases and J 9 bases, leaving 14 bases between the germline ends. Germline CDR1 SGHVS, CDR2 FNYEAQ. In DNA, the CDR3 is TGTGCCAGCAGCTTATGGGCTGGGATAGGGCCCCAGCATTTT. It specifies CASSLWAGIGPQHF.